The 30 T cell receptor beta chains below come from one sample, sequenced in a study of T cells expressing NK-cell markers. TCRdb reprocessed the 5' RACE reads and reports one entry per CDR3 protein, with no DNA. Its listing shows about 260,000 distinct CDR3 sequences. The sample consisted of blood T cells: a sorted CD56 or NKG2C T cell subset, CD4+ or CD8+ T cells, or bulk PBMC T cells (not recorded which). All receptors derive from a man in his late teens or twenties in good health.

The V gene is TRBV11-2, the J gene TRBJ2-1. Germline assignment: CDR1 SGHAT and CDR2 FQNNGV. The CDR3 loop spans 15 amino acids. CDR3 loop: CASSLVVAKNNEQFF.

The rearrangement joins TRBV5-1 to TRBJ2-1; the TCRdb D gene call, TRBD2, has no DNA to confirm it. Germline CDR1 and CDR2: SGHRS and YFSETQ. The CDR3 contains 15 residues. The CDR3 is CASSESGTSALGQFF.

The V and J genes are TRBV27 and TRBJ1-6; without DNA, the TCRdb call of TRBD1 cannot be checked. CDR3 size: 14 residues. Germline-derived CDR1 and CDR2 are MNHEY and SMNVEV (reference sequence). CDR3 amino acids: CASNSGQAASPLHF.

CDR3 protein: CASSLTSGGLGNEQFF. The J gene is TRBJ2-1, the V gene TRBV7-2; checking the TCRdb D call of TRBD2 is not possible without DNA. Germline CDR1 and CDR2: SGHTA and FQGNSA. This CDR3 spans 16 amino acids.

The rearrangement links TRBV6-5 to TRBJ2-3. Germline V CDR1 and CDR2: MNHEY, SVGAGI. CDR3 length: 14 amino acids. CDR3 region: CASSYRGIGDTQYF.

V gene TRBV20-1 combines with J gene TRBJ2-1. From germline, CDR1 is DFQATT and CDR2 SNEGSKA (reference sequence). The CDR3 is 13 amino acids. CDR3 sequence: CSAPEGPYNEQFF.

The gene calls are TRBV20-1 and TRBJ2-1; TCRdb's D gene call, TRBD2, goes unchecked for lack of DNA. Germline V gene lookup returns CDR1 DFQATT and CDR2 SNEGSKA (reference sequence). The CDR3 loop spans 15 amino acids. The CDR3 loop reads CSAPTSQTSGNEQFF.

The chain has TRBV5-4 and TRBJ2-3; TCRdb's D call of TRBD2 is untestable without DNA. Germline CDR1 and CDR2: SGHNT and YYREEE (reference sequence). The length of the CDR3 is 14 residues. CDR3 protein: CATQASGRIDTQYF.

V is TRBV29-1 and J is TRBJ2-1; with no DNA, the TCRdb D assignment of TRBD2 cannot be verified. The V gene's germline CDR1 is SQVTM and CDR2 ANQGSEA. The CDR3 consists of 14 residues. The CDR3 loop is CSVASGRALNEQFF.

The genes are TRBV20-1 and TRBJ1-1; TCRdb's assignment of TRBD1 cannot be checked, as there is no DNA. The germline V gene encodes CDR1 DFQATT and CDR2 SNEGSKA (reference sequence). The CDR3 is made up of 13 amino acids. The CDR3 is CSASSPASTEAFF.

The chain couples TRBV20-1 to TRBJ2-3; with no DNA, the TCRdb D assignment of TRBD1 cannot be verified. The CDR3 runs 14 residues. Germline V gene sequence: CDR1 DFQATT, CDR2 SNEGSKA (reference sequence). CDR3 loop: CSATLPRGTDTQYF.

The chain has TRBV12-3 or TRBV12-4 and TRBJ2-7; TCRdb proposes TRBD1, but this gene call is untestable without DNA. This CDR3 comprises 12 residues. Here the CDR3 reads CASSTGLYEQYF.

This CDR3 reads CASSLRDSYYEQYF. V gene TRBV5-6 combines with J gene TRBJ2-7; TCRdb selects TRBD1, and the lack of DNA leaves this call unchecked. Germline CDR1 SGHDT, CDR2 YYEEEE. CDR3 length: 14 residues.

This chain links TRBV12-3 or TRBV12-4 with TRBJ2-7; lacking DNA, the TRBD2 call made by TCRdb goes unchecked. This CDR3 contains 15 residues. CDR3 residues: CASNKPTSGIYEQYF.

CDR3 region: CASSSRGPDGEQYF. The rearrangement uses TRBV5-6 and TRBJ2-7; TCRdb lists TRBD2, though no DNA is available to test this call. CDR1 and CDR2 (germline): SGHDT, YYEEEE. This CDR3 comprises 14 residues.

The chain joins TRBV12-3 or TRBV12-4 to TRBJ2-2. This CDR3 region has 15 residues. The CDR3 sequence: CASSLTTQRTGELFF.

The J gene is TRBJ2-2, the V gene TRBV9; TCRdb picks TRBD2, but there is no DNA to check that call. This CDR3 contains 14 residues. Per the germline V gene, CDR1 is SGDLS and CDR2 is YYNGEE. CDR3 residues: CASSAGLAVGELFF.

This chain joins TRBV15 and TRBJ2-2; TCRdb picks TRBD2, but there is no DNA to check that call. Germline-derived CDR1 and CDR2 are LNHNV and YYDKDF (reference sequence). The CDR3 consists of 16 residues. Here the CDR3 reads CATRGGSSRFTGELFF.

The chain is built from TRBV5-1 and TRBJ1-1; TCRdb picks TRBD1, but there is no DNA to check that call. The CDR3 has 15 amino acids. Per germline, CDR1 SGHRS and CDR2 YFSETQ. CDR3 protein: CASSPQFTGFTEAFF. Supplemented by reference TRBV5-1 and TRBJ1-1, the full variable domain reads KAGVTQTPRYLIKTRGQQVTLSCSPISGHRSVSWYQQTPGQGLQFLFEYFSETQRNKGNFPGRFSGRQFSNSRSEMNVSTLELGDSALYLCASSPQFTGFTEAFFGQGTRLTVV.

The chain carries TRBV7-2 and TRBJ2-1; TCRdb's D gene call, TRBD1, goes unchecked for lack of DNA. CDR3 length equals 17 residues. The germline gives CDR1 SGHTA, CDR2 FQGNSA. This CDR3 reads CASSLGVGDRTVSEQFF.

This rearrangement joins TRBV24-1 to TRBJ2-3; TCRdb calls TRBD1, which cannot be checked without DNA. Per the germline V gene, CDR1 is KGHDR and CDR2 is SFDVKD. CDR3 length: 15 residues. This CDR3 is CATSDPGQEADTQYF.

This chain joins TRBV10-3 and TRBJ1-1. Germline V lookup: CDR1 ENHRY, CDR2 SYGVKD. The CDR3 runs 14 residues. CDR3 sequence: CASRAARAGTEAFF.

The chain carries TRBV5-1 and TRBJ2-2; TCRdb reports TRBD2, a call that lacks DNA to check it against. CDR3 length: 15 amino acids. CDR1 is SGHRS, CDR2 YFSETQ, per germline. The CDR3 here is CASTIAGGPTGELFF.

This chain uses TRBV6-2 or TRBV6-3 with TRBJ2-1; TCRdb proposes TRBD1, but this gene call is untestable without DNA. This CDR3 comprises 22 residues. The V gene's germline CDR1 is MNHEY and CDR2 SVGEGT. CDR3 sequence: CASSSTTRPGRGIPGAYNEQFF.

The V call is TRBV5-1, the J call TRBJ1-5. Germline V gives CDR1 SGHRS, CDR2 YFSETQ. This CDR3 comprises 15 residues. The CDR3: CASSLWPEEGQPQHF.

Here the CDR3 reads CSVEDLEPGRSETQYF. The chain couples TRBV29-1 to TRBJ2-5; TCRdb's D gene call, TRBD2, goes unchecked for lack of DNA. The CDR3 contains 16 residues. Germline V gives CDR1 SQVTM, CDR2 ANQGSEA.

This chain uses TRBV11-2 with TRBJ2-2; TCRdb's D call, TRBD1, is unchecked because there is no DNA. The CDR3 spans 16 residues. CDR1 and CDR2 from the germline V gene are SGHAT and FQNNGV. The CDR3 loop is CASSSQLLDRPKDMFF.

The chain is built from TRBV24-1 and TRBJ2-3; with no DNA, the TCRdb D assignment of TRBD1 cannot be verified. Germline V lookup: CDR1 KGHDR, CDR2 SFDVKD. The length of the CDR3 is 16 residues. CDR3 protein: CATSDPGQPSTDTQYF.

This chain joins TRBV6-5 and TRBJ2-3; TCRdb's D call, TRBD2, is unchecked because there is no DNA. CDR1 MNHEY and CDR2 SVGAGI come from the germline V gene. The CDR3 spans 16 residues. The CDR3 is CASSYLLAGITDTQYF.

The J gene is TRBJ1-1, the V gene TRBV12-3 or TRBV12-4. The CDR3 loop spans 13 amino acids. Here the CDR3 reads CASSRRMNTEAFF.